This entry lists 4 T cell receptor beta chains sequenced from one sample in a study of cytomegalovirus exposure and HLA in healthy donors. The PCR ran on 60 Vbeta and 13 Jbeta primers. Clones were sequenced by immunoSEQ multiplex PCR, and TCRdb holds only the in-frame ones, with some missing. The table records about 94,000 clones, more than 65% of them present only once. The sample was PBMCs. The receptors come from a human donor in good health.

The CDR3 loop reads CATTGTGYNEQFF. As DNA, the CDR3 is TGTGCCACTACCGGGACAGGGTACAATGAGCAGTTCTTC. The chain has TRBV19 and TRBJ2-1, with 9 bases matching TRBD1. Losses at the gene ends were 10 bases for V and 4 bases for J; bases not matched to a gene: 5. The germline V gene encodes CDR1 LNHDA and CDR2 SQIVND (reference sequence). The CDR3 is 13 residues long.

This clone has a single count. The chain employs TRBV6-6 and TRBJ1-6, with 8 bases fitting TRBD1. The CDR3 runs 14 residues. CDR1 and CDR2 (germline): MNHNY, SVGAGI (reference sequence). V dropped 5 bases and J dropped 7; count of bases not matched to a gene: 4. Here the CDR3 DNA reads TGTGCCAGCAGTGGAAGGACAGGGAATTCACCCCTCCACTTT. It specifies CASSGRTGNSPLHF.

This clone was counted between two and nine times. The chain links TRBV5-4 to TRBJ2-3; tentative D call: TRBD1 (6 bases). Germline V gene lookup returns CDR1 SGHNT and CDR2 YYREEE (reference sequence). This CDR3 has 15 amino acids. V was trimmed by 1 base and J by 4 bases, leaving 13 bases between them. The CDR3 loop reads CASSLTVTGSDTQYF. CDR3 coding DNA: TGTGCCAGCAGCTTGACGGTTACAGGGTCAGATACGCAGTATTTT.

The rearrangement uses TRBV7-7 and TRBJ2-5; TRBD1 is a possible D gene (6 bases). The CDR3 runs to 14 residues. The V gene's germline CDR1 is SSHAT and CDR2 FNYEAQ (reference sequence). Trimming removed 4 bases at V and 2 bases at J, with 11 bases between. CDR3 DNA: TGTGCCAGCAGCTCCACAGGGTTTCAAGAGACCCAGTACTTC. It yields the protein CASSSTGFQETQYF.